The T cell receptor (beta chain) described here comes from a study of cytomegalovirus exposure and HLA in healthy donors. The J segment lost 4 bases and the V segment lost 7 bases, leaving 7 bases of the junction unmatched. The CDR3 length is 14 residues. CDR1 and CDR2 (germline): LNHDA, SQIVND (reference sequence). Both 60 Vbeta primers and 13 Jbeta primers went into the PCR. Clones were sequenced by immunoSEQ multiplex PCR, and TCRdb holds only the in-frame ones, with some missing. The data show roughly 200,000 clones, roughly 79% seen once. Note on this clone: The antigen remains unidentified.

Study results and caveats: The records held CMV serostatus as the only immune exposure information. Segments of the TCR beta V type were, in most cases, productive about 90% or about 30% of the time in an earlier analysis. Common viral pathogens (according to a later analysis) appeared linked to several of the most significant clusters.

This chain joins TRBV19 and TRBJ1-5; 7 bases align to TRBD1. The material sequenced was PBMCs. The sequence derives from a male donor in good health and CMV-seronegative. CDR3 residues: CASTKGQPNQPQHF. In DNA, the CDR3 is TGTGCCAGTACCAAGGGACAGCCAAATCAGCCCCAGCATTTT.